This passage covers 28 T cell receptor beta chains from one sample sequenced in a study of blood T cell repertoires in COVID-19. Libraries were prepared by immunoSEQ multiplex PCR; TCRdb keeps only in-frame clonotypes and omits some of them. The sample includes under 150,000 clones, 85% of them seen just once. Sequenced: peripheral blood. All receptors come from a human donor in a cohort sampled during active COVID-19.

The gene calls are TRBV4-1 and TRBJ1-1; no definite D call. CDR1 and CDR2 from the germline V gene are MGHRA and YSYEKL. CDR3 length equals 13 residues. V lost 3 bases and J 2 bases, leaving 7 bases between the germline ends. The chain's CDR3 is CASSHSVNTEAFF. CDR3 in DNA: TGCGCCAGCAGCCACTCGGTAAACACTGAAGCTTTCTTT.

The CDR3 loop is CASSQQGSIDEQYF. Written as DNA, the CDR3 is TGTGCCAGCAGCCAACAGGGAAGTATCGACGAGCAGTACTTC. The chain combines TRBV16 with TRBJ2-7, with a possible D match to TRBD1 (5 bases). V was shortened by 2 bases and J by 5 bases, with 13 bases between the two germline ends. Germline CDR1 KGHSY, CDR2 FQNENV. The CDR3 runs 14 residues.

This clone was seen more than once but under ten times. This rearrangement joins TRBV7-9 to TRBJ1-6, with 9 bases that match TRBD1. Germline CDR1 SEHNR, CDR2 FQNEAQ (reference sequence). V was clipped by 5 bases and J by 8 bases; unmatched bases: 1. The CDR3 consists of 13 residues. CDR3 sequence (DNA): TGTGCCAGCAGCCGGGACAGGGATTCACCCCTCCACTTT. This sequence encodes CASSRDRDSPLHF.

The gene calls are TRBV6-2 or TRBV6-3 and TRBJ1-5; 12 bases are a match to TRBD1. The CDR3 consists of 18 residues. Germline CDR1 is MNHEY and CDR2 is SVGEGT. J gave up 4 bases and V 6 bases, and 13 bases lay outside the gene matches. This CDR3 reads CASSQRWDRGPGNQPQHF. CDR3 sequence (DNA): TGTGCCAGCAGCCAACGATGGGACAGGGGGCCTGGTAATCAGCCCCAGCATTTT.

V and J are TRBV11-3 and TRBJ2-1; maybe TRBD2 (5 bases). Germline CDR1 and CDR2: SGHNT and YENEEA. Trimming took off 0 bases at V and 1 base at J, with 7 bases between the two ends. The CDR3 sequence is 15 residues long. The CDR3 region has the DNA TGTGCCAGCAGCTTAGAGGGAGCATCCTACAATGAGCAGTTCTTC. This gives the protein CASSLEGASYNEQFF. The whole variable domain, remainder taken from reference TRBV11-3 and TRBJ2-1, is EAGVVQSPRYKIIEKKQPVAFWCNPISGHNTLYWYLQNLGQGPELLIRYENEEAVDDSQLPKDRFSAERLKGVDSTLKIQPAELGDSAVYLCASSLEGASYNEQFFGPGTRLTVL.

The chain uses TRBV15 and TRBJ2-3, with 9 bases identical to TRBD2. Trimming removed 4 bases from V and 2 bases from J; junction bases left unmatched: 1. The CDR3 runs 14 residues. Per germline, CDR1 LNHNV and CDR2 YYDKDF (reference sequence). The CDR3 coding sequence is TGTGCCACCAGCAAGCGGGGGGTCACAGATACGCAGTATTTT. This sequence encodes CATSKRGVTDTQYF.

Only a few counts were recorded for this clone. The rearrangement links TRBV6-5 to TRBJ2-1; perhaps TRBD1 as D (5 bases). This CDR3 comprises 15 residues. Germline assignment: CDR1 MNHEY and CDR2 SVGAGI. Trimming removed 6 bases from V and 6 bases from J, with 18 bases in between. CDR3 nucleotide sequence: TGTGCCAGCAGCCAAGGTCAGGGATTCCTCAATGAGCAGTTCTTC. Translation gives CASSQGQGFLNEQFF.

The chain employs TRBV20-1 and TRBJ2-7, with D possibly TRBD1 on 6 matching bases. V gave up 3 bases and J gave up 5 bases, with 11 bases separating them. The CDR3 is 12 residues long. Germline loops: CDR1 DFQATT, CDR2 SNEGSKA (reference sequence). The CDR3 region has the DNA TGCAGTGCTAGTTCACAGGGAAACGAGCAGTACTTC. Translating gives CSASSQGNEQYF.

This clone was seen a few times. The chain recombines TRBV2 with TRBJ1-5; 8 nucleotides line up with TRBD1. J gave up 12 bases and V 1 base, and 11 bases lay outside the gene matches. The CDR3 is made up of 15 amino acids. Germline CDR1 SNHLY, CDR2 FYNNEI. The CDR3 nucleotides read TGTGCCAGCAGTGAAGATATAACAGGGGGGATAGACCAGCATTTT. The encoded protein is CASSEDITGGIDQHF.

The chain is built from TRBV6-2 or TRBV6-3 and TRBJ1-1; D possibly corresponds to TRBD1 (5 bases). V was trimmed by 2 bases and J by 3 bases, leaving 16 bases between them. The CDR3 has 16 residues. Germline CDR1 and CDR2: MNHEY and SVGEGT. This CDR3 reads CASSYATRAVDTEAFF. The DNA for the CDR3 is TGTGCCAGCAGTTACGCAACCAGGGCGGTGGACACTGAAGCTTTCTTT.

The J gene is TRBJ2-3, the V gene TRBV19; TRBD2 matches 8 bases. The V and J ends lost 1 base and 0 bases, in that order; junction bases with no gene match: 0. Germline assignment: CDR1 LNHDA and CDR2 SQIVND (reference sequence). The CDR3 is 15 amino acids. In DNA form, the CDR3 reads TGTGCCAGTAGTATAGCGGGGGGGAGCACAGATACGCAGTATTTT. It yields the protein CASSIAGGSTDTQYF. Complete variable domain (other parts from reference TRBV19 and TRBJ2-3): DGGITQSPKYLFRKEGQNVTLSCEQNLNHDAMYWYRQDPGQGLRLIYYSQIVNDFQKGDIAEGYSVSREKKESFPLTVTSAQKNPTAFYLCASSIAGGSTDTQYFGPGTRLTVL.

The chain has TRBV27 and TRBJ2-2; perhaps TRBD2 as D (7 bases). V lost 2 bases to trimming and J lost 4 bases, with 11 bases between them. This CDR3 is built from 15 residues. Germline CDR1 reads MNHEY; CDR2 reads SMNVEV (reference sequence). The CDR3 here is CASSLGGGPTGELFF. In nucleotides, the CDR3 is TGTGCCAGCAGTTTAGGCGGGGGCCCCACCGGGGAGCTGTTTTTT.

The CDR3: CSASETGRETQYF. The CDR3 nucleotides are TGCAGTGCTAGTGAGACAGGGCGCGAGACCCAGTACTTC. The chain joins TRBV20-1 to TRBJ2-5; 7 positions agree with TRBD1. This CDR3 is built from 13 residues. After removal of 3 bases from V and 5 bases from J, the junction contained 6 bases not matched to a gene. Germline CDR1 and CDR2: DFQATT and SNEGSKA (reference sequence).

The chain combines TRBV29-1 with TRBJ2-2; maybe TRBD1 (6 bases). The CDR3 runs to 14 residues. From germline, CDR1 is SQVTM and CDR2 ANQGSEA. Trimming left V 4 bases short and J 7 bases short, with 16 bases between. Here the CDR3 DNA reads TGCAGCGTTGGAGGCGGGCAGGGGCACGGGGAGCTGTTTTTT. Translation gives CSVGGGQGHGELFF.

The chain couples TRBV19 to TRBJ2-3; 7 nucleotides line up with TRBD2. CDR3 length: 16 residues. Germline loops: CDR1 LNHDA, CDR2 SQIVND (reference sequence). Unmatched junction bases numbered 10, after V lost 5 bases and J lost 2 bases. The CDR3 coding sequence is TGTGCCAGTAGTTTCCGCGGGGGAAGGGCCACAGATACGCAGTATTTT. As protein: CASSFRGGRATDTQYF.

The chain recombines TRBV7-2 with TRBJ1-1; D not certain. This CDR3 is 11 amino acids long. Germline V gene lookup returns CDR1 SGHTA and CDR2 FQGNSA. Trimming removed 7 bases at V and 3 bases at J, with 6 bases between. In nucleotides, the CDR3 is TGTGCCAGCACCCAGGACACTGAAGCTTTCTTT. It specifies CASTQDTEAFF.

The chain carries TRBV30 and TRBJ2-1, with 8 bases that match TRBD2. V gave up 0 bases and J gave up 9 bases; unmatched junction bases: 10. Per germline, CDR1 GTSNPN and CDR2 SVGIG (reference sequence). This CDR3 is 15 amino acids long. The CDR3 reads CAWSVGSGGAGEQFF. The DNA of the CDR3 is TGTGCCTGGAGTGTGGGCTCGGGGGGGGCGGGTGAGCAGTTCTTC.

This clone appeared once. The V gene is TRBV4-3, the J gene TRBJ1-1; tentatively, D is TRBD1 (6 bases). The germline V gene encodes CDR1 LGHNA and CDR2 YSLEER. The CDR3 length is 15 residues. V lost 3 bases and J 4 bases, leaving 15 bases between the germline ends. The CDR3: CASSHSSQGRTEAFF. Here the CDR3 DNA reads TGCGCCAGCAGCCATTCATCACAGGGACGCACTGAAGCTTTCTTT.

The V call is TRBV9, the J call TRBJ2-3; D is unresolved. Trimming pared 0 bases from V and 4 bases from J, leaving 6 bases between. The CDR3 has 13 amino acids. The germline gives CDR1 SGDLS, CDR2 YYNGEE. CDR3 nucleotides: TGTGCCAGCAGCGTAGACATGTCAGATACGCAGTATTTT. The encoded protein is CASSVDMSDTQYF.

This clone appeared once. The chain employs TRBV20-1 and TRBJ1-6; D gene uncertain. The CDR3 is made up of 16 amino acids. CDR1 and CDR2 from the germline V gene are DFQATT and SNEGSKA (reference sequence). V was shortened by 3 bases and J by 0 bases, with 12 bases between the two germline ends. The CDR3 here is CSASRQVTSYNSPLHF. The CDR3 nucleotides read TGCAGTGCTAGTCGCCAGGTCACCTCCTATAATTCACCCCTCCACTTT.

This chain joins TRBV18 and TRBJ1-5, with D maybe TRBD1 (6 bases). Between the trimmed V and J ends, which lost 2 bases and 3 bases, there was a span of 8 bases. The CDR3 length is 14 residues. Germline V CDR1 and CDR2: KGHSH, LQKENI. CDR3 sequence: CASSPNRDNQPQHF. DNA for the CDR3: TGTGCCAGCTCACCAAACAGGGACAATCAGCCCCAGCATTTT.

The gene calls are TRBV12-3 or TRBV12-4 and TRBJ2-2; D is ambiguous. This CDR3 is built from 13 residues. Trimming left V 5 bases short and J 2 bases short, with 6 bases between. DNA of the CDR3: TGTGCCAGCAGTCGGAGCAACACCGGGGAGCTGTTTTTT. Translated, it gives CASSRSNTGELFF.

The rearrangement links TRBV6-2 or TRBV6-3 to TRBJ2-3; a possible D gene is TRBD2 (6 bases). V gave up 6 bases and J gave up 4 bases, with 11 bases separating them. From germline, CDR1 is MNHEY and CDR2 SVGEGT. This CDR3 contains 13 residues. The CDR3 region is CASSWDFADTQYF. The CDR3 DNA reads as TGTGCCAGCAGCTGGGACTTTGCAGATACGCAGTATTTT.

The V and J genes are TRBV6-2 or TRBV6-3 and TRBJ2-2, with 12 bases identical to TRBD2. The CDR3 is 16 residues long. The germline V gene has CDR1 MNHEY and CDR2 SVGEGT. V shed 6 bases and J 4 bases; nucleotides not matched to a gene: 6. The CDR3 sequence is CASSLLAGGSTGELFF. As DNA, the CDR3 is TGTGCCAGCAGCCTACTAGCGGGGGGTAGCACCGGGGAGCTGTTTTTT.

The rearrangement uses TRBV3-1 (or the pseudogene TRBV3-2) and TRBJ2-7; 14 nucleotides line up with TRBD2. CDR3 length equals 17 residues. Germline V gene data show CDR1 as LGHDT and CDR2 as YNNKEL (reference sequence). After removal of 4 bases from V and 1 base from J, the junction contained 6 bases not matched to a gene. The CDR3 protein is CASSRGLAGGLSYEQYF. CDR3 nucleotides: TGTGCCAGCAGCCGAGGACTAGCGGGGGGCCTTTCCTACGAGCAGTACTTC.

CDR3 amino acids: CASSRGLAGRTDTQYF. The CDR3 coding sequence is TGTGCCAGCTCACGGGGACTAGCGGGGCGCACAGATACGCAGTATTTT. The V call is TRBV18, the J call TRBJ2-3; 13 positions match TRBD2. V was pared by 4 bases and J by 1 base, with 2 bases of the junction left unmatched. This CDR3 is 16 amino acids long. Germline CDR1 KGHSH, CDR2 LQKENI. Full variable domain (remainder filled in from reference TRBV18 and TRBJ2-3): NAGVMQNPRHLVRRRGQEARLRCSPMKGHSHVYWYRQLPEEGLKFMVYLQKENIIDESGMPKERFSAEFPKEGPSILRIQQVVRGDSAAYFCASSRGLAGRTDTQYFGPGTRLTVL.

The genes are TRBV6-6 and TRBJ1-2, with 8 nucleotides matching TRBD1. The ends lost 5 bases at V and 8 bases at J; junction bases unmatched: 10. The CDR3 covers 14 residues. Germline V gene lookup returns CDR1 MNHNY and CDR2 SVGAGI (reference sequence). CDR3 protein: CASSLNGQGGGYTF. The CDR3 nucleotides are TGTGCCAGCAGTCTTAACGGACAGGGAGGAGGCTACACCTTC.

This clone has just one count. The chain employs TRBV7-2 and TRBJ1-5, with 8 bases that match TRBD1. CDR1 is SGHTA, CDR2 FQGNSA, per germline. CDR3 length equals 15 residues. V gave up 5 bases and J gave up 4 bases; unmatched junction bases: 7. CDR3 coding DNA: TGTGCCAGCAGCCACGGGACAGGTGGAAATCAGCCCCAGCATTTT. It specifies CASSHGTGGNQPQHF.